A selection of T cell receptor beta chains follows, all from one sample in a study of T cell repertoires in cytomegalovirus infection. TCRdb re-called the reads with MiXCR, one entry per CDR3 protein. Of around 630,000 distinct CDR3 sequences in the sample, about 24% were seen once. Sequenced: CD8+ T cells from PBMCs. The origin of the receptors is a human donor in good health (CMV status not recorded). Some clones in this sample may be carry-over from other donors' samples. Both conserved end residues are part of each CDR3. A D gene is named only where the DNA matches it firmly. Size is stated for part of the rows, as once, few or many counts, or as a class when the clone is expanded.

>TRBJ2-1|TRBV28|-|-
CASSFSIRSSYNEQFF
TGTGCCAGCAGTTTTTCCATAAGGAGCTCCTACAATGAGCAGTTCTTC
>TRBJ2-1|TRBV4-1|few|TRBD2
CASSQAKVAGEQFF
TGCGCCAGCAGCCAGGCGAAGGTAGCGGGAGAGCAGTTCTTC
>TRBJ2-5|TRBV20-1|few|-
CSASGGYFRETQYF
TGCAGTGCTAGCGGGGGCTATTTTAGGGAGACCCAGTACTTC
>TRBJ2-1|TRBV6-2/TRBV6-3|few|TRBD1
CASRPSGTVRNEQFF
TGTGCCAGCAGACCTTCGGGGACAGTAAGAAATGAGCAGTTCTTC
>TRBJ2-3|TRBV6-1|few|TRBD2
CASKIPAGGYTDTQYF
TGTGCCAGCAAAATTCCGGCGGGGGGATACACAGATACGCAGTATTTT
>TRBJ1-1|TRBV19|few|-
CASSISIADTTEAFF
TGTGCCAGTAGTATTAGTATCGCGGATACGACTGAAGCTTTCTTT
>TRBJ2-2|TRBV19|-|-
CASAGPDRNTGELFF
TGTGCCAGTGCCGGACCCGACAGGAACACCGGGGAGCTGTTTTTT
>TRBJ2-1|TRBV7-9|-|-
CASSTRPRSDNEQFF
TGTGCCAGCAGCACACGGCCACGATCCGACAATGAGCAGTTCTTC
>TRBJ2-1|TRBV11-3|few|-
CASSPRRTTYNEQFF
TGTGCCAGCAGTCCCCGCCGTACCACCTACAATGAGCAGTTCTTC
>TRBJ2-3|TRBV7-6|many|-
CASSPLASARGDTQYF
TGTGCCAGCAGCCCCCTGGCTAGCGCTAGAGGAGATACGCAGTATTTT
>TRBJ2-2|TRBV12-3/TRBV12-4|-|-
CASSLERGTNTGELFF
TGTGCCAGCAGTTTAGAACGGGGGACAAACACCGGGGAGCTGTTTTTT
>TRBJ1-2|TRBV6-2/TRBV6-3|-|-
CASSYSRLEGTDFNYGYTF
TGTGCCAGCAGTTACTCGAGATTGGAGGGGACCGACTTTAACTATGGCTACACCTTC
>TRBJ2-1|TRBV6-5|-|TRBD2
CASSGGSLAGYNEQFF
TGTGCCAGCAGTGGGGGGTCACTAGCGGGCTACAATGAGCAGTTCTTC
>TRBJ2-1|TRBV5-1|once|-
CASSLERAVLDEQFF
TGCGCCAGCAGCTTGGAGAGGGCCGTCCTGGATGAGCAGTTCTTC
>TRBJ2-1|TRBV20-1|-|-
CSARGRTTFSYNEQFF
TGCAGTGCTAGAGGACGGACCACATTCTCCTACAATGAGCAGTTCTTC
>TRBJ2-6|TRBV6-2/TRBV6-3|few|-
CASSERLSPGANVLTF
TGTGCCAGCAGTGAACGCCTGAGCCCTGGGGCCAACGTCCTGACTTTC
>TRBJ1-6|TRBV7-9|many|TRBD1
CASSQNDRGNNSPLHF
TGTGCCAGCAGCCAAAACGACAGGGGAAATAATTCACCCCTCCACTTT
>TRBJ2-5|TRBV4-1|-|TRBD1
CASSQDRGTGQETQYF
TGCGCCAGCAGCCAAGATCGAGGGACAGGACAAGAGACCCAGTACTTC
>TRBJ1-5|TRBV7-9|many|-
CASSSGQYSNQPQHF
TGTGCCAGCAGCTCAGGACAGTATAGCAATCAGCCCCAGCATTTT